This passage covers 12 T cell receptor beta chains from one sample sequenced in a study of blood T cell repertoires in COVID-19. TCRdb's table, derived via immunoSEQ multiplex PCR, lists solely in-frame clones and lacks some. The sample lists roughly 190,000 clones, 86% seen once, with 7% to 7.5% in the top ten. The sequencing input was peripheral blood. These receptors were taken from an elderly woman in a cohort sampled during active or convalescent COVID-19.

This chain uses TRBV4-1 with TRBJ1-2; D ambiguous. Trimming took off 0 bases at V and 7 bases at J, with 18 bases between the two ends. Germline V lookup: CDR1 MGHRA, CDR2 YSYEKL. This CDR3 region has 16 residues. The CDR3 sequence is CASSQDIQAGLAGYTF. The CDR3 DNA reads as TGCGCCAGCAGCCAAGATATCCAGGCGGGATTAGCTGGCTACACCTTC.

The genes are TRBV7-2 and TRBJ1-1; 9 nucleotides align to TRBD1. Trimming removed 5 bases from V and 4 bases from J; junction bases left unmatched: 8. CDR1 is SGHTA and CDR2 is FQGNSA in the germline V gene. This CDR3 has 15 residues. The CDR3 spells CASSPGTGRATEAFF. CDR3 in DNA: TGTGCCAGCAGCCCCGGGACAGGGCGCGCCACTGAAGCTTTCTTT.

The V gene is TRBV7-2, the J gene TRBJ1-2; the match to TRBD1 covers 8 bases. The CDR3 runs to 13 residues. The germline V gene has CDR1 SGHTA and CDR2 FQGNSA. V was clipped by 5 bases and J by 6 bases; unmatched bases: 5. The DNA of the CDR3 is TGTGCCAGCAGCCAAGACAGGGGACATGGCTACACCTTC. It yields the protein CASSQDRGHGYTF.

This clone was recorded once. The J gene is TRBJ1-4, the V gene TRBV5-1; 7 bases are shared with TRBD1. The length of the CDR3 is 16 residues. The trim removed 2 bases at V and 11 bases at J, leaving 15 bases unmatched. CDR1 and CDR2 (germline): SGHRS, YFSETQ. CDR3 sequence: CASSFTGADGSGKLFF. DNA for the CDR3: TGCGCCAGCAGCTTTACAGGGGCCGACGGGTCTGGTAAACTGTTTTTT.

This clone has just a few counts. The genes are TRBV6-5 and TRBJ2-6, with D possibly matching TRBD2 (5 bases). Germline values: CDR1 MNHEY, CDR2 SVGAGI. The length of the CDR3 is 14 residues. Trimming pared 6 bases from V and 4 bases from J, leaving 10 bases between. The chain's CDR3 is CASSPPGGANVLTF. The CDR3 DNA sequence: TGTGCCAGCAGCCCCCCGGGAGGGGCCAACGTCCTGACTTTC.

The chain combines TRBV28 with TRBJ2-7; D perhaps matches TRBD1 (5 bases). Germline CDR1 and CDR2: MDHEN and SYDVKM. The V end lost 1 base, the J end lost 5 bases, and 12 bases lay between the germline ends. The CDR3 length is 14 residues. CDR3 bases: TGTGCCAGCAGTTTATTGGGGCGCATCCACGAGCAGTACTTC. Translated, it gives CASSLLGRIHEQYF.

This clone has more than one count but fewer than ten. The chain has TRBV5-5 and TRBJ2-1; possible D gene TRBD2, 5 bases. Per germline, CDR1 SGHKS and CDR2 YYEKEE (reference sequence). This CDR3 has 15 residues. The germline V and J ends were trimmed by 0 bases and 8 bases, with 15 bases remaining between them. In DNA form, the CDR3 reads TGTGCCAGCAGCTTGGACGCCCGGCTAGCCGATGAGCAGTTCTTC. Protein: CASSLDARLADEQFF.

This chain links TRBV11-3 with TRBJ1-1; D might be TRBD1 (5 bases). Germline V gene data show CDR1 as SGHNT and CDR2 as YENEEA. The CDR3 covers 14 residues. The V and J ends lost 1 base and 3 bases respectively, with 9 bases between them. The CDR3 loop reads CASSLVSGDTEAFF. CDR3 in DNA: TGTGCCAGCAGCTTAGTATCGGGGGACACTGAAGCTTTCTTT.

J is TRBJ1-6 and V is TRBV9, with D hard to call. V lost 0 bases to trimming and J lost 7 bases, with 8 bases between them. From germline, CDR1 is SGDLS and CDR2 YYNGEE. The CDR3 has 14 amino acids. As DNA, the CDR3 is TGTGCCAGCAGCGTAGTCCCGGGAAATTCACCCCTCCACTTT. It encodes CASSVVPGNSPLHF.

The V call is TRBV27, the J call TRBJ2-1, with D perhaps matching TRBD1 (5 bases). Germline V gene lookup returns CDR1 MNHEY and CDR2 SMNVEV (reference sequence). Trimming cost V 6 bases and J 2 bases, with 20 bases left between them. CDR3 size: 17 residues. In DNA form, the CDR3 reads TGTGCCAGCAGCCCGCCTTCCGGTACAGGTGCCTACAATGAGCAGTTCTTC. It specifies CASSPPSGTGAYNEQFF.

CDR3 sequence reads: CASSPTGRAGDYGYTF. Written as DNA, the CDR3 is TGTGCCAGCAGCCCGACAGGGCGCGCGGGTGACTATGGCTACACCTTC. The J gene is TRBJ1-2, the V gene TRBV3-1 (or the pseudogene TRBV3-2); TRBD1 aligns across 7 bases. Germline CDR1 is LGHDT and CDR2 is YNNKEL (reference sequence). This CDR3 spans 16 amino acids. The J segment lost 3 bases and the V segment lost 4 bases, leaving 11 bases of the junction unmatched.

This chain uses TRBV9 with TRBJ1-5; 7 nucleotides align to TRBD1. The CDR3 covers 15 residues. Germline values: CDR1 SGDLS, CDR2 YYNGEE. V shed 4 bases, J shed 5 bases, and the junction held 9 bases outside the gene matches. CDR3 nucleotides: TGTGCCAGCAGCACCTCGACAGGGAGAGATCAGCCCCAGCATTTT. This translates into CASSTSTGRDQPQHF.